These T cell receptor beta chains were read from a single sample in a study of beta chain features in type 1 diabetes. Assay used: immunoSEQ multiplex PCR; TCRdb lists only in-frame clones, some missing. Of about 900,000 clones in the sample, roughly a sixth were seen once. Sequencing input: naive CD4+ T cells from blood. The receptor source for this set is a woman aged 18-29 years in good health. Each CDR3 is given with its conserved first and last residue. A D gene is named only where the DNA matches it firmly. The size field is filled for only some rows; it gives once, few, many or a size class.

d_gene: NA; j_gene: TRBJ2-2; abundance: few; v_gene: TRBV29-1; CDR3aa: CSVQQLPTGELFF; CDR3nt: TGCAGCGTTCAGCAGCTACCCACCGGGGAGCTGTTTTTT
d_gene: TRBD1; j_gene: TRBJ2-7; abundance: NA; v_gene: TRBV7-8; CDR3aa: CASSLEGTAYEQYF; CDR3nt: TGTGCCAGCAGCTTAGAAGGGACAGCTTACGAGCAGTACTTC
d_gene: TRBD2; j_gene: TRBJ2-1; abundance: NA; v_gene: TRBV11-2; CDR3aa: CASSSPMGLAGGNEQFF; CDR3nt: TGTGCCAGCAGTTCCCCAATGGGACTAGCGGGAGGCAATGAGCAGTTCTTC
d_gene: TRBD2; j_gene: TRBJ2-7; abundance: NA; v_gene: TRBV28; CDR3aa: CASSLSLAGVLEQYF; CDR3nt: TGTGCCAGCAGTTTAAGCCTAGCGGGAGTTCTTGAGCAGTACTTC
d_gene: NA; j_gene: TRBJ2-5; abundance: NA; v_gene: TRBV28; CDR3aa: CASSSQRAGNQETQYF; CDR3nt: TGTGCCAGCAGTAGCCAGCGGGCTGGTAACCAAGAGACCCAGTACTTC
d_gene: TRBD2; j_gene: TRBJ2-1; abundance: NA; v_gene: TRBV5-1; CDR3aa: CASRGVAGEGSYNEQFF; CDR3nt: TGCGCCAGCAGGGGAGTAGCGGGAGAAGGGTCCTACAATGAGCAGTTCTTC
d_gene: NA; j_gene: TRBJ2-2; abundance: few; v_gene: TRBV2; CDR3aa: CASRDPPRELFF; CDR3nt: TGTGCCAGCAGGGACCCCCCCCGGGAGCTGTTTTTT
d_gene: NA; j_gene: TRBJ2-1; abundance: NA; v_gene: TRBV2; CDR3aa: CASSEGGGQFF; CDR3nt: TGTGCCAGCAGTGAGGGGGGTGGGCAGTTCTTC
d_gene: NA; j_gene: TRBJ2-7; abundance: few; v_gene: TRBV21-1; CDR3aa: CASSSRQGPSRYEQYF; CDR3nt: TGTGCCAGCAGCTCCCGACAGGGCCCCTCTCGCTACGAGCAGTACTTC
d_gene: NA; j_gene: TRBJ1-2; abundance: NA; v_gene: TRBV4-2; CDR3aa: CASSPRQVRDYGYTF; CDR3nt: TGTGCCAGCAGCCCCCGACAGGTTAGGGACTATGGCTACACCTTC
d_gene: TRBD1; j_gene: TRBJ2-7; abundance: few; v_gene: TRBV2; CDR3aa: CASTKTGQGNEQYF; CDR3nt: TGTGCCAGCACCAAAACGGGACAGGGCAACGAGCAGTACTTC
d_gene: TRBD1; j_gene: TRBJ1-2; abundance: NA; v_gene: TRBV7-8; CDR3aa: CASGYGQGNYGYTF; CDR3nt: TGTGCCAGCGGTTACGGACAGGGGAACTATGGCTACACCTTC
d_gene: TRBD2; j_gene: TRBJ2-3; abundance: NA; v_gene: TRBV4-1; CDR3aa: CASTQRTSVSTDTQYF; CDR3nt: TGCGCCAGCACCCAACGGACTAGCGTAAGCACAGATACGCAGTATTTT
d_gene: TRBD2; j_gene: TRBJ2-1; abundance: NA; v_gene: TRBV7-9; CDR3aa: CASSLLTGLAGLATNEQFF; CDR3nt: TGTGCCAGCAGCTTACTGACGGGACTAGCGGGATTAGCGACGAATGAGCAGTTCTTC
d_gene: TRBD1; j_gene: TRBJ2-6; abundance: NA; v_gene: TRBV5-1; CDR3aa: CASSQQGVRLSGANVLTF; CDR3nt: TGCGCCAGCAGCCAACAGGGGGTTCGGCTCTCTGGGGCCAACGTCCTGACTTTC
d_gene: NA; j_gene: TRBJ1-2; abundance: NA; v_gene: TRBV11-2; CDR3aa: CASSGDGKMGYTF; CDR3nt: TGTGCCAGCAGCGGAGACGGAAAAATGGGCTACACCTTC
d_gene: NA; j_gene: TRBJ2-7; abundance: few; v_gene: TRBV5-1; CDR3aa: CASSSGTPHYEQYF; CDR3nt: TGCGCCAGCAGCTCGGGGACGCCCCACTACGAGCAGTACTTC
d_gene: TRBD1; j_gene: TRBJ2-7; abundance: few; v_gene: TRBV28; CDR3aa: CASSPDRGLYEQYF; CDR3nt: TGTGCCAGCAGTCCAGACAGGGGTCTCTACGAGCAGTACTTC
d_gene: TRBD2; j_gene: TRBJ2-2; abundance: few; v_gene: TRBV7-2; CDR3aa: CASVTSARTGELFF; CDR3nt: TGTGCCAGCGTTACTAGCGCCCGAACCGGGGAGCTGTTTTTT
d_gene: NA; j_gene: TRBJ2-4; abundance: few; v_gene: TRBV9; CDR3aa: CASSGGNRENIQYF; CDR3nt: TGTGCCAGCAGCGGGGGGAACAGGGAGAACATTCAGTACTTC
d_gene: NA; j_gene: TRBJ2-1; abundance: few; v_gene: TRBV5-6; CDR3aa: CASSFPGQSSYNEQFF; CDR3nt: TGTGCCAGCAGCTTTCCCGGACAGAGCTCCTACAATGAGCAGTTCTTC
d_gene: NA; j_gene: TRBJ2-1; abundance: few; v_gene: TRBV20-1; CDR3aa: CSARAAEQFF; CDR3nt: TGCAGTGCTAGGGCGGCCGAGCAGTTCTTC
d_gene: TRBD2; j_gene: TRBJ2-7; abundance: NA; v_gene: TRBV5-1; CDR3aa: CASSTRGDYYEQYF; CDR3nt: TGCGCCAGCAGCACCAGAGGGGACTACTACGAGCAGTACTTC
d_gene: NA; j_gene: TRBJ2-7; abundance: NA; v_gene: TRBV5-1; CDR3aa: CASSPNPTRFKTYEQYF; CDR3nt: TGCGCCAGCAGCCCCAACCCTACTCGCTTTAAGACCTACGAGCAGTACTTC
d_gene: NA; j_gene: TRBJ2-1; abundance: few; v_gene: TRBV19; CDR3aa: CASSSRGRGFF; CDR3nt: TGTGCCAGTAGTTCCCGGGGCCGGGGGTTCTTC
d_gene: NA; j_gene: TRBJ2-7; abundance: NA; v_gene: TRBV7-9; CDR3aa: CASSLYLGTSSYEQYF; CDR3nt: TGTGCCAGCAGCTTATACCTGGGGACTTCCTCCTACGAGCAGTACTTC
d_gene: NA; j_gene: TRBJ2-7; abundance: few; v_gene: TRBV18; CDR3aa: CASSPTSRDYEQYF; CDR3nt: TGTGCCAGCTCACCAACTTCCAGGGACTACGAGCAGTACTTC
d_gene: NA; j_gene: TRBJ2-2; abundance: few; v_gene: TRBV11-2; CDR3aa: CASSLYAGTTGELFF; CDR3nt: TGTGCCAGCAGCTTATACGCCGGCACCACCGGGGAGCTGTTTTTT
d_gene: NA; j_gene: TRBJ1-1; abundance: NA; v_gene: TRBV11-2; CDR3aa: CASSLAGLTEAFF; CDR3nt: TGTGCCAGCAGCTTAGCGGGTCTGACTGAAGCTTTCTTT
d_gene: NA; j_gene: TRBJ1-1; abundance: NA; v_gene: TRBV2; CDR3aa: CASSTIRGAQSEAFF; CDR3nt: TGTGCCAGCAGCACAATTCGGGGGGCCCAATCTGAAGCTTTCTTT
d_gene: NA; j_gene: TRBJ2-7; abundance: few; v_gene: TRBV7-9; CDR3aa: CASSPLFEQYF; CDR3nt: TGTGCCAGCAGCCCCTTATTCGAGCAGTACTTC
d_gene: NA; j_gene: TRBJ2-1; abundance: NA; v_gene: TRBV28; CDR3aa: CASGTNYNEQFF; CDR3nt: TGTGCCAGCGGGACAAACTACAATGAGCAGTTCTTC
d_gene: NA; j_gene: TRBJ2-7; abundance: NA; v_gene: TRBV15; CDR3aa: CATSRDRGTSSYEQYF; CDR3nt: TGTGCCACCAGCAGAGATAGGGGAACTAGTTCCTACGAGCAGTACTTC